This TCR beta chain was captured in a study of response to subunit inactivated influenza vaccine. Germline values: CDR1 KGHDR, CDR2 SFDVKD. V lost 3 bases and J 3 bases, leaving 7 bases between the germline ends. The CDR3 length is 13 residues. Each CDR3 protein gets one entry after TCRdb re-called the RT-PCR reads with MiXCR. The sample lists approximately 170,000 distinct CDR3 sequences; about 12% were seen once. These same data were also listed under a study on T cells expressing NK-cell markers. In that study: Making the TCR beta cDNA relied on 5'RACE template switching with UMIs.

The V call is TRBV24-1, the J call TRBJ1-2, with D unresolved. The sequencing here drew on CD8+ T cells sorted from PBMCs, taken 12 days after vaccination. This sequence was found in a man aged 50 to 60 who received an inactivated influenza vaccine. The CDR3 sequence is CATSDIPYYGYTF. The CDR3 region has the DNA TGTGCCACCAGTGATATCCCCTACTATGGCTACACCTTC.